Below are 29 T cell receptor beta chains sequenced from a single sample in a study of blood T cell repertoires in COVID-19. Method: immunoSEQ multiplex PCR; TCRdb's copy keeps in-frame clones and lacks some. The sample holds more than 300,000 clones, 88% seen once. Sequenced input: peripheral blood. The source is a woman in her seventies with COVID-19, enrolled during active disease.

The chain links TRBV6-5 to TRBJ1-2, with 10 bases fitting TRBD1. V lost 0 bases, J lost 4 bases, and 5 bases stayed unmatched. The CDR3 sequence is 16 residues long. Germline V CDR1 and CDR2: MNHEY, SVGAGI. CDR3 DNA sequence: TGTGCCAGCAGTTACTCGGGACAGGGGACGCTCTATGGCTACACCTTC. Translating it yields CASSYSGQGTLYGYTF.

The rearrangement links TRBV5-6 to TRBJ2-2, with D possibly TRBD2 on 6 matching bases. This CDR3 contains 16 residues. The V end was cut by 4 bases, the J end by 1 base, with 14 bases between. Germline CDR1 reads SGHDT; CDR2 reads YYEEEE. CDR3 bases: TGTGCCAGCAGCCGGGACTCCCCAGAGAACACCGGGGAGCTGTTTTTT. This encodes CASSRDSPENTGELFF.

This chain links TRBV19 with TRBJ1-1, with D possibly TRBD1 on 6 matching bases. Germline V gives CDR1 LNHDA, CDR2 SQIVND (reference sequence). The CDR3 runs 16 residues. The V gene lost 3 bases and the J gene lost 1 base, with 15 bases spanning the gap. The CDR3 DNA sequence: TGTGCCAGTAGTATCCCCCGGGGGGCCCGGAACACTGAAGCTTTCTTT. This sequence encodes CASSIPRGARNTEAFF.

The gene calls are TRBV7-9 and TRBJ2-3; weak D call: TRBD1 (6 bases). Trimming shortened V by 3 bases and J by 0 bases, and 10 bases separated the two germline ends. This CDR3 has 15 amino acids. The germline CDR1 and CDR2 sequences are SEHNR and FQNEAQ (reference sequence). The CDR3 region has the DNA TGTGCCAGCAGCTTGGGGGCTTATAGCACAGATACGCAGTATTTT. Its protein is CASSLGAYSTDTQYF.

This chain joins TRBV28 and TRBJ1-5; 8 bases are shared with TRBD1. The CDR3 is 14 residues long. Germline V gene data show CDR1 as MDHEN and CDR2 as SYDVKM. V was clipped by 6 bases and J by 5 bases; unmatched bases: 6. CDR3 in amino acids: CASRRTGTYQPQHF. In DNA, the CDR3 is TGTGCCAGCAGGAGGACAGGGACATATCAGCCCCAGCATTTT.

The V gene is TRBV7-8, the J gene TRBJ2-2; TRBD2 aligns across 10 bases. The CDR3 is 17 amino acids. Germline assignment: CDR1 SGHVS and CDR2 FQNEAQ. The junction had 9 bases not matched to a gene; V was cut back by 2 bases and J by 6 bases. In nucleotides, the CDR3 is TGTGCCAGCAGCTTATGGGCTACAAGCGGGGGGGCCGGGGAGCTGTTTTTT. It encodes CASSLWATSGGAGELFF.

This clone is a singleton in its sample. The chain is built from TRBV6-1 and TRBJ1-6, with D hard to call. The CDR3 has 16 amino acids. Germline CDR1 is MNHNS and CDR2 is SASEGT. V lost 4 bases, J lost 0 bases, and 10 bases lay in between. The DNA for the CDR3 is TGTGCCAGCAGTGTTTCGGAGAGCTCCTATAATTCACCCCTCCACTTT. Its protein product is CASSVSESSYNSPLHF.

The chain is built from TRBV19 and TRBJ1-1; TRBD1 is a possible D gene (6 bases). V lost 7 bases, J lost 8 bases, and 14 bases lay in between. Germline V CDR1 and CDR2: LNHDA, SQIVND (reference sequence). The length of the CDR3 is 12 residues. The CDR3 nucleotides are TGTGCCAGTACCCCCGACAGGCTAGAAGCTTTCTTT. Its translation: CASTPDRLEAFF.

With regard to this clone: A much larger clone lies one base from this, so it may be a read error. The identical CDR3 is also encoded by other nucleotide sequences in the sample. The chain employs TRBV24-1 and TRBJ1-1, with 8 bases fitting TRBD1. Trimming at V came to 2 bases and at J to 1 base, leaving 2 bases not matched to a gene. The germline V gene encodes CDR1 KGHDR and CDR2 SFDVKD. The CDR3 covers 15 residues. CDR3 loop: CATSDSGGGNTEAFF. CDR3 DNA sequence: TGTGCCACCAGTGATTCAGGGGGCGGGAACACTGAAGCTTTCTTT.

This chain joins TRBV5-4 and TRBJ2-7, with TRBD2 matching 11 bases. The CDR3 has 13 amino acids. Germline V CDR1 and CDR2: SGHNT, YYREEE (reference sequence). The junction had 0 bases not matched to a gene; V was cut back by 2 bases and J by 5 bases. The CDR3 coding sequence is TGTGCCAGCAGCTTACTAGCGGGAGACGAGCAGTACTTC. It translates to CASSLLAGDEQYF.

The chain has TRBV7-2 and TRBJ1-5; D might be TRBD1 (5 bases). Germline assignment: CDR1 SGHTA and CDR2 FQGNSA. V was trimmed by 5 bases and J by 3 bases, leaving 11 bases between them. There are 14 residues in the CDR3. CDR3 amino acids: CASSIGGDNQPQHF. CDR3 sequence (DNA): TGTGCCAGCAGCATCGGGGGGGACAATCAGCCCCAGCATTTT.

This clone has a handful of counts. This chain links TRBV7-9 with TRBJ1-4; 7 bases are shared with TRBD1. Germline loops: CDR1 SEHNR, CDR2 FQNEAQ (reference sequence). V lost 6 bases and J lost 4; bases outside the gene matches: 8. The CDR3 extends over 15 amino acids. The CDR3 protein is CASSRQGPNNEKLFF. The CDR3 DNA follows: TGTGCCAGCAGTCGACAGGGACCCAATAATGAAAAACTGTTTTTT.

The chain employs TRBV9 and TRBJ1-6; D not resolved. The length of the CDR3 is 15 residues. Trimming removed 2 bases from V and 6 bases from J, with 12 bases in between. Germline values: CDR1 SGDLS, CDR2 YYNGEE. CDR3 amino acids: CASSVGAGSNSPLHF. CDR3 nucleotide sequence: TGTGCCAGCAGCGTGGGTGCAGGCAGTAATTCACCCCTCCACTTT. Full variable domain (missing parts from reference TRBV9 and TRBJ1-6): DSGVTQTPKHLITATGQRVTLRCSPRSGDLSVYWYQQSLDQGLQFLIQYYNGEERAKGNILERFSAQQFPDLHSELNLSSLELGDSALYFCASSVGAGSNSPLHFGNGTRLTVT.

This clone was found once. The chain carries TRBV4-3 and TRBJ1-3; 7 bases map to TRBD1. Germline loops: CDR1 LGHNA, CDR2 YSLEER. CDR3 length equals 15 residues. With V trimmed by 1 base and J by 2 bases, 2 bases remained unmatched. CDR3 residues: CASSQGGGPGNTIYF. CDR3 DNA sequence: TGCGCCAGCAGCCAAGGAGGGGGCCCTGGAAACACCATATATTTT.

The V gene is TRBV5-8, the J gene TRBJ2-4, with 8 bases identical to TRBD1. This CDR3 is built from 16 residues. Trimming took 6 bases from V and 7 from J; bases not matched to a gene: 15. Germline CDR1 and CDR2: SGHTS and YDEGEE. CDR3 protein: CASTDLRQGANNIQYF. The CDR3 region has the DNA TGTGCCAGCACCGATCTTCGCCAGGGGGCAAATAACATTCAGTACTTC.

The chain employs TRBV24-1 and TRBJ1-4; 7 nucleotides line up with TRBD1. Germline V CDR1 and CDR2: KGHDR, SFDVKD. V shed 6 bases and J 8 bases; nucleotides not matched to a gene: 5. This CDR3 is built from 13 residues. CDR3 region: CATSTGTEEKLFF. CDR3 in DNA: TGTGCCACCAGTACCGGGACAGAGGAAAAACTGTTTTTT.

This clone was picked up one time. V gene TRBV9 combines with J gene TRBJ1-3; TRBD1 aligns across 8 bases. The CDR3 has 15 residues. Germline CDR1 is SGDLS and CDR2 is YYNGEE. J was trimmed by 4 bases and V by 0 bases; bases with no gene match: 3. The CDR3 coding sequence is TGTGCCAGCAGCGTAGGCAGGGGGCACGGAAACACCATATATTTT. This codes for CASSVGRGHGNTIYF.

The V gene is TRBV2, the J gene TRBJ2-5, with a possible D match to TRBD1 (5 bases). Per the germline V gene, CDR1 is SNHLY and CDR2 is FYNNEI. V gave up 7 bases and J gave up 2 bases, with 14 bases separating them. The CDR3 extends over 14 amino acids. DNA of the CDR3: TGTGCCAGCAACCCGACAGCTACTCAAGAGACCCAGTACTTC. Protein: CASNPTATQETQYF.

This chain joins TRBV24-1 and TRBJ2-3; no definite D call. This CDR3 has 14 amino acids. Germline CDR1 KGHDR, CDR2 SFDVKD. The V end lost 3 bases, the J end lost 1 base, and 7 bases lay between the germline ends. CDR3: CATSDPSGTDTQYF. In DNA form, the CDR3 reads TGTGCCACCAGTGATCCCTCGGGCACAGATACGCAGTATTTT.

The chain recombines TRBV7-2 with TRBJ2-3, with D unresolved. V was clipped by 6 bases and J by 4 bases, with 11 bases between them. The CDR3 loop spans 13 amino acids. In germline, CDR1 is SGHTA, CDR2 FQGNSA. In DNA, the CDR3 is TGTGCCAGCAGTCCAGTGATGGCAGATACGCAGTATTTT. This sequence encodes CASSPVMADTQYF.

This CDR3 is CASSPQGTSSGNTIYF. CDR3 DNA sequence: TGCGCCAGCAGCCCGCAGGGGACGAGCTCTGGAAACACCATATATTTT. The V call is TRBV5-1, the J call TRBJ1-3, with a possible D match to TRBD1 (6 bases). Trimming shortened V by 4 bases and J by 0 bases, and 14 bases separated the two germline ends. The germline V gene encodes CDR1 SGHRS and CDR2 YFSETQ. This CDR3 comprises 16 residues. Filled out from reference TRBV5-1 and TRBJ1-3, the complete variable domain reads KAGVTQTPRYLIKTRGQQVTLSCSPISGHRSVSWYQQTPGQGLQFLFEYFSETQRNKGNFPGRFSGRQFSNSRSEMNVSTLELGDSALYLCASSPQGTSSGNTIYFGEGSWLTVV.

In this sample, this clone turned up once. The chain links TRBV30 to TRBJ2-1, with D tentatively TRBD1 (6 bases). Germline V CDR1 and CDR2: GTSNPN, SVGIG (reference sequence). The V gene lost 2 bases and the J gene lost 6 bases, with 14 bases spanning the gap. The CDR3 covers 14 residues. DNA for the CDR3: TGTGCCTGGAGTACAGGGTTCTCAGGCAATGAGCAGTTCTTC. Amino acid sequence: CAWSTGFSGNEQFF.

The chain couples TRBV6-5 to TRBJ1-5, with TRBD1 identical over 7 bases. There are 15 residues in the CDR3. After removal of 9 bases from V and 0 bases from J, the junction contained 8 bases not matched to a gene. Germline values: CDR1 MNHEY, CDR2 SVGAGI. CDR3 loop: CASRQGLNSNQPQHF. CDR3 in DNA: TGTGCCAGTCGACAGGGATTAAATAGCAATCAGCCCCAGCATTTT.

J is TRBJ1-2 and V is TRBV2; a possible D gene is TRBD1 (5 bases). The germline V gene encodes CDR1 SNHLY and CDR2 FYNNEI. There are 12 residues in the CDR3. The V end lost 6 bases, the J end lost 11 bases, and 16 bases lay between the germline ends. The chain's CDR3 is CASRKVVGGYTF. The CDR3 nucleotides read TGTGCCAGCAGGAAGGTCGTCGGGGGATACACCTTC.

The CDR3 loop is CASSLDGPGGWGEAFF. CDR3 bases: TGTGCCAGCTCACTCGACGGCCCAGGGGGCTGGGGTGAAGCTTTCTTT. The V and J genes are TRBV18 and TRBJ1-1; 8 nucleotides match TRBD1. Germline CDR1 reads KGHSH; CDR2 reads LQKENI. V lost 4 bases and J lost 7; bases outside the gene matches: 14. The CDR3 has 16 residues.

The CDR3 loop reads CASKAELAKNIQYF. CDR3 coding DNA: TGTGCCAGCAAAGCGGAACTAGCCAAAAACATTCAGTACTTC. This chain joins TRBV2 and TRBJ2-4, with D maybe TRBD2 (5 bases). CDR3 length: 14 residues. V dropped 7 bases and J dropped 0 bases, with 10 bases sitting between them. Germline CDR1 SNHLY, CDR2 FYNNEI.

The gene calls are TRBV10-1 and TRBJ2-3, with D possibly being TRBD2 (5 bases). CDR1 and CDR2 (germline): WNHNN, SYGVQD (reference sequence). CDR3 length: 15 amino acids. Trimming took off 0 bases at V and 5 bases at J, with 12 bases between the two ends. The CDR3 loop reads CASSESGAREDTQYF. The CDR3, as DNA: TGCGCCAGCAGTGAGTCGGGAGCCCGGGAAGATACGCAGTATTTT.

The chain carries TRBV4-2 and TRBJ1-3, with D tentatively TRBD1 (5 bases). The CDR3 covers 16 residues. Germline lookup yields CDR1 LGHNA and CDR2 YNFKEQ. Trimming pared 2 bases from V and 2 bases from J, leaving 13 bases between. This chain's CDR3 is CASSQLGAAPGNTIYF. The CDR3 bases are TGTGCCAGCAGCCAATTAGGGGCCGCTCCTGGAAACACCATATATTTT.

This clone has only one observation. The chain uses TRBV24-1 and TRBJ2-1; perhaps TRBD1 as D (6 bases). V lost 1 base and J lost 5, with 17 bases in between. The CDR3 runs 17 residues. CDR1 KGHDR and CDR2 SFDVKD come from the germline V gene. CDR3 DNA sequence: TGTGCCACCAGTGATTTCACCGGCTGGGGGCAGGACAATGAGCAGTTCTTC. This encodes CATSDFTGWGQDNEQFF.